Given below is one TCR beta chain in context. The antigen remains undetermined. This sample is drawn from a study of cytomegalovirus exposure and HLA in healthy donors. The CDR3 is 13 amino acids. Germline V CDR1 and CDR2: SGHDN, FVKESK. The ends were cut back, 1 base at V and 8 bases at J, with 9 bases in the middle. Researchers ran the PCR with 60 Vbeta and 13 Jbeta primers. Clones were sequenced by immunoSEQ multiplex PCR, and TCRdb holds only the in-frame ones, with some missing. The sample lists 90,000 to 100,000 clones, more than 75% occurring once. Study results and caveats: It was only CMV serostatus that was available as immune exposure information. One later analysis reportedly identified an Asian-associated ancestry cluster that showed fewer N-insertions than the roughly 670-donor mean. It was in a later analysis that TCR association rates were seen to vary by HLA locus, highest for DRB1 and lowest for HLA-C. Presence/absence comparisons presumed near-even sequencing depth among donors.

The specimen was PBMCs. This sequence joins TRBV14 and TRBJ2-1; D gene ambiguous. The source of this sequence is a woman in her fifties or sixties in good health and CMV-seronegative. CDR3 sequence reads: CASSQGSSDEQFF. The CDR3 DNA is TGTGCCAGCAGCCAAGGGAGTAGTGATGAGCAGTTCTTC.